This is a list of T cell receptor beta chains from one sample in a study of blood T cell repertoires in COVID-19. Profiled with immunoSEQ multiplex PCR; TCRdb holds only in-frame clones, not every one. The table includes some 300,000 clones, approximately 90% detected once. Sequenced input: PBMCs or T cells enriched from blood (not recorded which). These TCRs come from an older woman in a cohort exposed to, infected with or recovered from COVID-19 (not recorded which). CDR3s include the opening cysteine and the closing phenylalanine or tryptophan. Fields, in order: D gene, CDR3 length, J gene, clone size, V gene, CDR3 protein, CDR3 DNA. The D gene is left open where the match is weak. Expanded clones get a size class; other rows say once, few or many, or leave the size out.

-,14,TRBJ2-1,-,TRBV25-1,CASRDKLSYNEQFF,TGTGCCAGCAGGGACAAGCTTTCCTACAATGAGCAGTTCTTC
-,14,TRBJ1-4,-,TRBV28,CASSLDTTNEKLFF,TGTGCCAGCAGTCTGGACACAACTAATGAAAAACTGTTTTTT
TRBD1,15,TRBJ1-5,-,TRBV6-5,CASRPDRVGNQPQHF,TGTGCCAGCAGACCCGACAGGGTAGGTAATCAGCCCCAGCATTTT
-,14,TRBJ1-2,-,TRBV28,CASRPGSANYGYTF,TGTGCCAGCAGACCAGGCTCAGCTAACTATGGCTACACCTTC
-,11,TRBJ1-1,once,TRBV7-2,CASSPYTEAFF,TGTGCCAGCAGTCCCTACACTGAAGCTTTCTTT
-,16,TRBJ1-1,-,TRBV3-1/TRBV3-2,CASSQDWGDGDTEAFF,TGTGCCAGCAGCCAAGATTGGGGGGATGGTGACACTGAAGCTTTCTTT
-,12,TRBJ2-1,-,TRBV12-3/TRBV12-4,CASSLQLNEQFF,TGTGCCAGCAGTTTACAGTTAAATGAGCAGTTCTTC
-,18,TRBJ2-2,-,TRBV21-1,CASSLEPLGTQKAGELFF,TGTGCCAGCAGCCTGGAACCTTTGGGGACTCAGAAGGCCGGGGAGCTGTTTTTT
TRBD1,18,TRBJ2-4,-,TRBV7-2,CASSHRQGMKPAKNIQYF,TGTGCCAGCAGCCACAGACAGGGGATGAAACCCGCCAAAAACATTCAGTACTTC
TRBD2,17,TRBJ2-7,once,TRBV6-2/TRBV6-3,CASSYSGREVPPYEQYF,TGTGCCAGCAGTTACTCAGGGCGGGAGGTTCCACCTTACGAGCAGTACTTC
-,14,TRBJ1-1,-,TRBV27,CASSTTGVLSEAFF,TGTGCCAGCAGTACAACAGGAGTCCTATCTGAAGCTTTCTTT
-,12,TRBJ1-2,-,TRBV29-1,CSVYRDIDGYTF,TGCAGCGTCTACCGGGACATCGACGGCTACACCTTC
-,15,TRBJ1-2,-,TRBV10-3,CAIRTRDKNNYGYTF,TGTGCCATCAGAACCCGGGACAAAAATAACTATGGCTACACCTTC
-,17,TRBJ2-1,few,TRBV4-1,CASSQPTRGGSYNEQFF,TGCGCCAGCAGCCAACCAACTAGAGGGGGCTCCTACAATGAGCAGTTCTTC